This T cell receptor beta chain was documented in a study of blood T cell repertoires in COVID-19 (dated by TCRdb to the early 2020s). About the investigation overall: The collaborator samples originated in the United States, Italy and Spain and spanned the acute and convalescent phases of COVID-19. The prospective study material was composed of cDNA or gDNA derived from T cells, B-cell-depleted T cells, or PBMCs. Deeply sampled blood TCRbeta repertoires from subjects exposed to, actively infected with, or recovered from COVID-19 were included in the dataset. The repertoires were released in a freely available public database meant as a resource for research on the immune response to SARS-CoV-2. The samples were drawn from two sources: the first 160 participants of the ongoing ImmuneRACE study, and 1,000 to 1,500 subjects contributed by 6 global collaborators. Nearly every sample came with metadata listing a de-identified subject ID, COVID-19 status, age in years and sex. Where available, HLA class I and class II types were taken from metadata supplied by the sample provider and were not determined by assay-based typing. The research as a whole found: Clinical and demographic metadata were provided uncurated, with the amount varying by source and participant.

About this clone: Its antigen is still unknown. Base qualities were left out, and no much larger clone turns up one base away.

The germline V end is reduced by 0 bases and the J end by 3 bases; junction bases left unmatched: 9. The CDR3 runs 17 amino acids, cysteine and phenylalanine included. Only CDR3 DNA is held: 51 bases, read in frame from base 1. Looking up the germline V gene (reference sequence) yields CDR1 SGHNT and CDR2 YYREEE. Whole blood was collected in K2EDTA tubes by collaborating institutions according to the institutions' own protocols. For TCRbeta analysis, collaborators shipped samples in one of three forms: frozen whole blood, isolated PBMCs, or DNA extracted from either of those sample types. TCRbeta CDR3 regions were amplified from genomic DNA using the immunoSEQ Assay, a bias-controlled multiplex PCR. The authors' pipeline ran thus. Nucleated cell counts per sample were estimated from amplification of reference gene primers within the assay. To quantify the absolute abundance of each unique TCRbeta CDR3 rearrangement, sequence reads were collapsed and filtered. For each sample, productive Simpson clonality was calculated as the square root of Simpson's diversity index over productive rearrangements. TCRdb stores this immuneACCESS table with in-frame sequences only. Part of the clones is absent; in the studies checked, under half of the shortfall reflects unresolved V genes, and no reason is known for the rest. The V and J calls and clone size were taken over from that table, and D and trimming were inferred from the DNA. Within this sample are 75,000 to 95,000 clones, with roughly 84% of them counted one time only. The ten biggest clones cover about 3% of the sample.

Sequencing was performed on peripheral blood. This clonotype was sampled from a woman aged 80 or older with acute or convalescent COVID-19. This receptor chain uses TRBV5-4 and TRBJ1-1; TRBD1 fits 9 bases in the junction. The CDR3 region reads CASSLGTGGLLDTEAFF. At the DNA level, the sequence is TGTGCCAGCAGCTTGGGTACAGGGGGCCTATTGGACACTGAAGCTTTCTTT.